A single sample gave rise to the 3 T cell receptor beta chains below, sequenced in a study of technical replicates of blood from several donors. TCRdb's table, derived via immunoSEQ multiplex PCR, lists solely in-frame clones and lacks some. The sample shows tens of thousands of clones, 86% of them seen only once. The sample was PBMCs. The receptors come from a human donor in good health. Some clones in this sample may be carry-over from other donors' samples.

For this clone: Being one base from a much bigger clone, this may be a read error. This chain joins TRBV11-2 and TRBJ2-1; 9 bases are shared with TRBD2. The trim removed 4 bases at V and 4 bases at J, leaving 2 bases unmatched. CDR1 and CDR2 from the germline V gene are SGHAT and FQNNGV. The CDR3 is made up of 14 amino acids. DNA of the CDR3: TGTGCCAGCAGCTCCAGCGGGGGGTACAATGAGCAGTTCTTC. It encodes CASSSSGGYNEQFF.

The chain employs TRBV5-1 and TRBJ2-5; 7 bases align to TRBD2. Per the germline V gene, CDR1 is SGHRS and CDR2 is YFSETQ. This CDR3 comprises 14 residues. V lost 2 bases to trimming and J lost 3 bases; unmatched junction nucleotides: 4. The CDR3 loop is CASSFAGEKETQYF. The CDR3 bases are TGCGCCAGCAGCTTTGCGGGAGAAAAAGAGACCCAGTACTTC. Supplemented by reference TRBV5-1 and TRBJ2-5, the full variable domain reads KAGVTQTPRYLIKTRGQQVTLSCSPISGHRSVSWYQQTPGQGLQFLFEYFSETQRNKGNFPGRFSGRQFSNSRSEMNVSTLELGDSALYLCASSFAGEKETQYFGPGTRLLVL.

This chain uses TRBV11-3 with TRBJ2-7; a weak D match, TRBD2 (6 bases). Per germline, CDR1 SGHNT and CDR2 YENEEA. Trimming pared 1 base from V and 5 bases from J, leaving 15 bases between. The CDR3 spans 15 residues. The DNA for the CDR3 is TGTGCCAGCAGCTTAGCCCCGGGAGTCCCCCACGAGCAGTACTTC. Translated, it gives CASSLAPGVPHEQYF. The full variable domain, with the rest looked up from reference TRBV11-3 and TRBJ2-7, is EAGVVQSPRYKIIEKKQPVAFWCNPISGHNTLYWYLQNLGQGPELLIRYENEEAVDDSQLPKDRFSAERLKGVDSTLKIQPAELGDSAVYLCASSLAPGVPHEQYFGPGTRLTVT.